Reported below is one T cell receptor (beta chain). Other DNA sequences of this sample code for an identical CDR3. This sample is drawn from a study of Tregs in tolerant kidney transplant recipients. The nonmyeloablative bone marrow transplants came from related graft donors, with transient mixed chimerism. Data came from immunoSEQ multiplex PCR; TCRdb stores just in-frame clones and leaves some out. The sample has about 21,000 clones; approximately 84% are singletons. Germline lookup yields CDR1 MGHRA and CDR2 YSYEKL. V shed 2 bases, J shed 4 bases, and the junction held 0 bases outside the gene matches. The length of the CDR3 is 15 residues.

The source is a human patient who received a combined kidney and bone marrow transplant. Some of the T cells might come from the graft donor. This material consisted of CD8+ T cells from blood (PBMCs), taken 6 months after the transplant. The chain has TRBV4-1 and TRBJ2-1; 12 nucleotides match TRBD2. The CDR3 bases are TGCGCCAGCAGCCAACTAGCGGGGGGGTACAATGAGCAGTTCTTC. Translation: CASSQLAGGYNEQFF.